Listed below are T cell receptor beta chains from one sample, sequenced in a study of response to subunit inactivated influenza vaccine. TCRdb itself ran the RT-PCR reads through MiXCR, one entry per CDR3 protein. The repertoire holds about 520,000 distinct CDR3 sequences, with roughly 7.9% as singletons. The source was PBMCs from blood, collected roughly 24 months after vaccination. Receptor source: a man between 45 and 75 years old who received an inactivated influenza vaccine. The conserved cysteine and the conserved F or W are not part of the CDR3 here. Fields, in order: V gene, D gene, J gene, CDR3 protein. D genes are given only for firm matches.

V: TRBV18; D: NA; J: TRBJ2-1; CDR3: ASSSLDSSQF
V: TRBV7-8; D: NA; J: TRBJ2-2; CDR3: ASRGTQTGELF
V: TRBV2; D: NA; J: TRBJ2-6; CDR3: ASNRDVAGANVLT
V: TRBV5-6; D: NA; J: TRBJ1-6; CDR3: ASSHALAGRRNSPLH
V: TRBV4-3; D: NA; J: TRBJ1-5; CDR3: ASSQEYGGNQPQH
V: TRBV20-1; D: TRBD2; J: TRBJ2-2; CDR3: AWGGRALDTGELF
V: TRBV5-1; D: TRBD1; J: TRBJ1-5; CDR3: ASSPQGSNNQPQH
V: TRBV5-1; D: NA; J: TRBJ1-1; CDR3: ASRSDTEAF
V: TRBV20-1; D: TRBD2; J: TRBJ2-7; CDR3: SARDRGRGPYEQY
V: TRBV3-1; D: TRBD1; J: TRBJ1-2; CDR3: ASSQHDRVGYT
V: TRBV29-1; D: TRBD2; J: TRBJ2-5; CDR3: SVGIGGRGETQY
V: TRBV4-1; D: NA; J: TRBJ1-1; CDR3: ASSRGEGANTEAF
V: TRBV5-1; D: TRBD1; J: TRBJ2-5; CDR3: ASSLVAGGILETQY
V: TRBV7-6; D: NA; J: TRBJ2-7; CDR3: ASSSYRSYEQY
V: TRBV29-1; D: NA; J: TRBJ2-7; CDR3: SVKAAGSYEQY
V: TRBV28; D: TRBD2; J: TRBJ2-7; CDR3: ASTRGGGTYEQY
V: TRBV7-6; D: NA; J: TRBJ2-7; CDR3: ASSPIQGYEQY
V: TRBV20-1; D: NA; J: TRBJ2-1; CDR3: SAREVRYNEQF
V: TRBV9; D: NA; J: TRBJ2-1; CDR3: ASSVGGGLSSYNEQF
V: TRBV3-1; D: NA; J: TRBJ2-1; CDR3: ASSLQSWGWYNEQF
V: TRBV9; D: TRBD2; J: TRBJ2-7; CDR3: ASSVGLAGREQY
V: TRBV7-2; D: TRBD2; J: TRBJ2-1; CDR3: ASSSGTSADNEQF
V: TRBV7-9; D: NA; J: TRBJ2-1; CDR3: ASRRAGLGYNEQF
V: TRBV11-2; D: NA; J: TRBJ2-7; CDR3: ASSLAAYSYEQY
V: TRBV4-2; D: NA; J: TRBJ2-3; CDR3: ASSQEALTDTQY
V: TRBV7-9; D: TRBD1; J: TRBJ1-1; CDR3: ASSTPGTGLAEAF
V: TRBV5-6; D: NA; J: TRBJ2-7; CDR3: ASSRRDSRYEQY
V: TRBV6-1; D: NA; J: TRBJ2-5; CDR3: ASTREREETQY
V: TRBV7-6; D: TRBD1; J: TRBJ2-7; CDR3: ASSYDPGGSYEQY
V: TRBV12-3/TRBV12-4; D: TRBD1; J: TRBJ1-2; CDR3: ASATGQGGYT
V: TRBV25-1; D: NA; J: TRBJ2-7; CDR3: ASSFSWEQY
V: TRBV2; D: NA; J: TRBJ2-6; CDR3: ASSGDRAGANVLT
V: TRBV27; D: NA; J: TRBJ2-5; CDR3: ASSLFSGRETQY
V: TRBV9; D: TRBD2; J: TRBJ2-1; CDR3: ASSQRLATYNEQF
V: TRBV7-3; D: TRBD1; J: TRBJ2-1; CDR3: ASSTSGTDFNEQF
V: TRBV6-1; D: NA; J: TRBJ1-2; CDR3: ASRFTSAGVGGYT
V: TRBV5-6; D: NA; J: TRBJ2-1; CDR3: ASSRRGNNEQF
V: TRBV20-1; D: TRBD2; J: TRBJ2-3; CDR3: SARELAGSTDTQY
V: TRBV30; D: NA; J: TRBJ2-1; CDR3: AWSSARDNRRNEQF
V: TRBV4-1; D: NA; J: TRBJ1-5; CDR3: ASSQRSNQPQH
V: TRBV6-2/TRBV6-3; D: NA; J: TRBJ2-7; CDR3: TSRTGASYEQY
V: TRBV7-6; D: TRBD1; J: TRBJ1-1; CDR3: ASSLAQGVFTEAF
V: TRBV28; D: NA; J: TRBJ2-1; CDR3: ATTSGPYNEQF
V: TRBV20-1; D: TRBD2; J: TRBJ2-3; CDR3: SAGGLGYTDTQY
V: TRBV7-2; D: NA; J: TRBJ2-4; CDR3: ASSLAPLAKNIQY